Reported below is one T cell receptor (beta chain). Its antigen is currently unknown. Time point of the sample: week 23, last vaccination. Doses consisted of 300 ug of mutant IDH1 20-mer peptide each, paired with topical imiquimod. The study enrolled donors with new WHO grade 3 or 4 IDH1-mutant, ATRX-lost astrocytomas. The data originate from a study of a mutant IDH1 vaccine in newly diagnosed glioma. Background on the study: Of the patients given treatment, roughly 60% were male and 37.5% were female, and a mean age of around 38 years was recorded. Receipt of radiotherapy, temozolomide, or both preceded the study, and most received both.

This CDR3 spans 14 amino acids. Germline-derived CDR1 and CDR2 are SNHLY and FYNNEI. Deletions cut 4 bases from V and 0 bases from J, with 9 bases between. TCRdb keeps only in-frame clones here, not all; method: immunoSEQ multiplex PCR. The repertoire holds tens of thousands of clones, around 86% seen once, with roughly 1.5% in the top ten. The material was PBMCs, obtained from a glioma patient whose treatment included an IDH1 peptide vaccine. The V call is TRBV2, the J call TRBJ1-1; D call uncertain. The origin of this receptor is a man aged 40-49 years with glioma. CDR3 loop: CASSGSAVNTEAFF. The CDR3 DNA follows: TGTGCCAGCAGTGGGTCGGCGGTGAACACTGAAGCTTTCTTT.